The rows below give T cell receptor beta chains drawn from one sample of a study of blood T cells in healthy people across ages. TCRdb re-called the 5' RACE reads through MiXCR, storing one row per CDR3 protein. The data show about 1.5 million distinct CDR3 sequences, 42% seen once. The sequenced material came from blood. These receptors were collected from a young woman in good health. CDR3s leave out the opening cysteine and the closing phenylalanine or tryptophan. Fields, in order: J gene, V gene, CDR3 protein.

J: TRBJ1-5; V: TRBV12-3/TRBV12-4; CDR3: ASSFVAEGQPQH
J: TRBJ2-1; V: TRBV6-5; CDR3: ASSRQGLHNEQF
J: TRBJ1-1; V: TRBV3-1; CDR3: ASSRYGAEAF
J: TRBJ1-2; V: TRBV7-2; CDR3: ASSLGGQGPYGYT
J: TRBJ2-2; V: TRBV11-1; CDR3: ASSSGGREGNTGELF
J: TRBJ2-1; V: TRBV12-3/TRBV12-4; CDR3: ASSPGTVVYNEQF
J: TRBJ2-7; V: TRBV20-1; CDR3: SARAPMGTYEQY
J: TRBJ2-3; V: TRBV5-1; CDR3: ASSFGHESTQY
J: .; V: TRBV24-1; CDR3: ATSDPGKAGVSYNEQY
J: TRBJ2-1; V: TRBV11-2; CDR3: ASSAELTIPRF
J: TRBJ2-1; V: TRBV10-3; CDR3: AISLSGEQF
J: TRBJ2-7; V: TRBV7-2; CDR3: ASSLESGGTYEQY
J: TRBJ1-6; V: TRBV9; CDR3: ASTRDRNSPLH
J: TRBJ2-1; V: TRBV3-1; CDR3: ASSQTGVEQF
J: TRBJ2-2; V: TRBV5-1; CDR3: ASSSPSGGLNTGELF
J: TRBJ2-7; V: TRBV11-2; CDR3: ASSLLAGGQGGDQY
J: TRBJ2-1; V: TRBV14; CDR3: ASSADSFYNEQF
J: TRBJ2-5; V: TRBV27; CDR3: ATREETQY
J: TRBJ2-3; V: TRBV4-3; CDR3: ASSLSPGLAGSDTQY
J: TRBJ1-4; V: TRBV27; CDR3: ASSLRGMEKLF
J: TRBJ2-7; V: TRBV9; CDR3: ASSEGRGRNEQY
J: TRBJ2-5; V: TRBV28; CDR3: ASSWGSSGQETQY
J: TRBJ2-1; V: TRBV28; CDR3: ASSTGLAGGEQF
J: TRBJ1-5; V: TRBV7-2; CDR3: ASSKGVNSNQPQH
J: TRBJ1-2; V: TRBV20-1; CDR3: SARSGAALNYGYT
J: TRBJ2-7; V: TRBV28; CDR3: ASSRDVHEQY
J: TRBJ1-1; V: TRBV11-2; CDR3: ASEGGTEAF
J: TRBJ1-5; V: TRBV13; CDR3: ASSLQGIDPQMNQPQH
J: TRBJ2-5; V: TRBV6-2/TRBV6-3; CDR3: ASSAWGGLGDETQY
J: TRBJ1-6; V: TRBV4-2; CDR3: ASSQEWRENSPPH
J: TRBJ2-7; V: TRBV4-3; CDR3: ASSQDRGWEQY
J: TRBJ1-5; V: TRBV11-2; CDR3: ASSFYAGQPQH
J: TRBJ2-7; V: TRBV24-1; CDR3: ATSGPGTSGTNYEQY
J: TRBJ2-5; V: TRBV11-2; CDR3: ASSLAERTTGEQY
J: TRBJ1-1; V: TRBV7-9; CDR3: ASSVSRLGAF
J: TRBJ1-2; V: TRBV12-3/TRBV12-4; CDR3: ASSLNARVNYGYT
J: TRBJ1-5; V: TRBV6-1; CDR3: ASSDGTVYSNQPQH
J: TRBJ2-5; V: TRBV12-3/TRBV12-4; CDR3: ASSFQGQETQY
J: TRBJ1-5; V: TRBV3-1; CDR3: ASSQVITGQPQH
J: TRBJ1-6; V: TRBV10-3; CDR3: AISGHGTENSPLH
J: TRBJ2-3; V: TRBV12-3/TRBV12-4; CDR3: ASSDQLAGVTDTQY
J: TRBJ2-1; V: TRBV29-1; CDR3: STLTSGADNEQF
J: TRBJ2-1; V: TRBV29-1; CDR3: SVALGTSGNNEQF
J: TRBJ1-2; V: TRBV10-3; CDR3: AISERQGYGYT
J: TRBJ1-1; V: TRBV7-9; CDR3: ASSGPSTEAF
J: TRBJ2-1; V: TRBV7-2; CDR3: ASSPGPLAGGYNEQF
J: TRBJ2-3; V: TRBV28; CDR3: ASSPQGTGVSDTQY
J: TRBJ2-5; V: TRBV7-2; CDR3: ASTRDSGTQY
J: TRBJ2-1; V: TRBV7-9; CDR3: ASSFASGVTHNEQF
J: TRBJ2-5; V: TRBV6-4; CDR3: ASSAIGPGGQEIQY
J: .; V: TRBV9; CDR3: ASSVADRVGYNEQY
J: TRBJ2-1; V: TRBV7-9; CDR3: ASSLQLMGLAGVRGEQF
J: TRBJ1-1; V: TRBV7-9; CDR3: ASSLGPGGFEAF
J: TRBJ2-1; V: TRBV7-9; CDR3: ASSRVRGGYNEQF
J: TRBJ2-7; V: TRBV4-1; CDR3: ASSQAGTGRREQY
J: TRBJ1-2; V: TRBV29-1; CDR3: SVEGANEGYT
J: .; V: TRBV27; CDR3: ASRGNRQGLDYEQY
J: TRBJ1-2; V: TRBV10-3; CDR3: AISESTQNYGYT
J: TRBJ2-3; V: TRBV7-2; CDR3: ASSRRDTDTQY
J: TRBJ2-3; V: TRBV7-2; CDR3: ASSTGLAGGADTQY